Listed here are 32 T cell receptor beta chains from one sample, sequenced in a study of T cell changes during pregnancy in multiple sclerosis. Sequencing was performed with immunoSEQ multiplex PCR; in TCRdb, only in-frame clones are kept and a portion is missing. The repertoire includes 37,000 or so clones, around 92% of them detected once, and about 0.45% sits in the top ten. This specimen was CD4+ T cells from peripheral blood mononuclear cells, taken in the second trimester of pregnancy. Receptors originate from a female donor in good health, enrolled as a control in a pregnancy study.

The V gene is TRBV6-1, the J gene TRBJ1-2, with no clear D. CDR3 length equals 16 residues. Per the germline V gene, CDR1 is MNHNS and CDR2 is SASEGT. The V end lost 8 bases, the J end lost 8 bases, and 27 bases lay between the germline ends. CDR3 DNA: TGTGCCAGCGGTGTGACTGGTCGGTCTGTGTCTCAGGGCTACACCTTC. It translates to CASGVTGRSVSQGYTF.

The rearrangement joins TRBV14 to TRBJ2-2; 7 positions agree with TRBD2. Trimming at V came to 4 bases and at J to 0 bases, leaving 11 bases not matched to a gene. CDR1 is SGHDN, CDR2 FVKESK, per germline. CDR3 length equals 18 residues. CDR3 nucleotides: TGTGCCAGCAGCCGGGGTAGCGGGTTGCCCGCGAACACCGGGGAGCTGTTTTTT. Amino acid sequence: CASSRGSGLPANTGELFF.

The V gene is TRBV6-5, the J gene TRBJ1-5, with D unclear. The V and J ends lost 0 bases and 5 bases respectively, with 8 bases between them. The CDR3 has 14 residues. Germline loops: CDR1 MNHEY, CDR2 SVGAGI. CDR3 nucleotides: TGTGCCAGCAGTTACTCATTCGGGGATCAGCCCCAGCATTTT. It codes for CASSYSFGDQPQHF.

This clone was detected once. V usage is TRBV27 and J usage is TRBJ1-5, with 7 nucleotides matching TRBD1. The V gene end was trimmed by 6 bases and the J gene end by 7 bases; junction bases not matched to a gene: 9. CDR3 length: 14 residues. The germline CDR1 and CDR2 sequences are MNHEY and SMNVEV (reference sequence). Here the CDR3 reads CASRYRGTGQPQHF. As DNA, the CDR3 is TGTGCCAGCAGATACAGGGGAACGGGCCAGCCCCAGCATTTT.

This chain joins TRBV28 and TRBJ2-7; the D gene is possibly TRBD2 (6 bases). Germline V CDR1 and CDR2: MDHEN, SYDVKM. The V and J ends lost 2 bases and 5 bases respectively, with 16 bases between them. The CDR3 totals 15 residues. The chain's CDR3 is CASSLPGTGVHEQYF. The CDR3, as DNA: TGTGCCAGCAGTTTACCCGGGACGGGGGTCCACGAGCAGTACTTC.

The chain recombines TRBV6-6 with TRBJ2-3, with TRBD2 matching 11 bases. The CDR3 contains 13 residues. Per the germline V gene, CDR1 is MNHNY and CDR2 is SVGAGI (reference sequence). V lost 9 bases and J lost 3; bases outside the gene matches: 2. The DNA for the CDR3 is TGTGCCAGTCTAGCGGGAGGTACAGATACGCAGTATTTT. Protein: CASLAGGTDTQYF.

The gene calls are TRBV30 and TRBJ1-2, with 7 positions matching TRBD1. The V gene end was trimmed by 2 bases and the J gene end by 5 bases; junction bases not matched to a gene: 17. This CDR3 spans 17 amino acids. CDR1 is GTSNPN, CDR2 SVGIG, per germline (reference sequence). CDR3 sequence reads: CAWSTIGRPGQIYGYTF. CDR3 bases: TGTGCCTGGAGTACTATTGGAAGACCGGGACAGATTTATGGCTACACCTTC.

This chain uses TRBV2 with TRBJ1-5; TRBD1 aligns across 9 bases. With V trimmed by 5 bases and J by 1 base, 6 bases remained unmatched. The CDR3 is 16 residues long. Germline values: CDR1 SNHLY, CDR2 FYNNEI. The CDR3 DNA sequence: TGTGCCAGCAGTACTCCGACAGGGGGAAGCAATCAGCCCCAGCATTTT. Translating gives CASSTPTGGSNQPQHF.

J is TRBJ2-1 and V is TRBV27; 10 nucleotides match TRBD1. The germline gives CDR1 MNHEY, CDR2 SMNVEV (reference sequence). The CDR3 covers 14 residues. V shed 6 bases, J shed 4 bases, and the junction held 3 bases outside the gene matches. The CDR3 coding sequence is TGTGCCAGCAGACCGGGACAGGGGTACAATGAGCAGTTCTTC. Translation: CASRPGQGYNEQFF.

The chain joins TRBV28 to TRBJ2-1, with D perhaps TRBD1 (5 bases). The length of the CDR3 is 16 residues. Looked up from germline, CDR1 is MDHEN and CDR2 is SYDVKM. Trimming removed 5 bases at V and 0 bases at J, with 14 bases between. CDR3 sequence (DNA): TGTGCCAGCAGTATACAGGCCGTTAGCTCCTACAATGAGCAGTTCTTC. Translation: CASSIQAVSSYNEQFF.

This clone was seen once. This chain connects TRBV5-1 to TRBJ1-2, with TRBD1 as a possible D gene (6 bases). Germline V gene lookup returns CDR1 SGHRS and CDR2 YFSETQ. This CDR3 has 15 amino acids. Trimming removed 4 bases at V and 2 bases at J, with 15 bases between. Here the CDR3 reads CASSALQGMNYGYTF. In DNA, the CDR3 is TGCGCCAGCAGCGCCCTACAGGGTATGAACTATGGCTACACCTTC.

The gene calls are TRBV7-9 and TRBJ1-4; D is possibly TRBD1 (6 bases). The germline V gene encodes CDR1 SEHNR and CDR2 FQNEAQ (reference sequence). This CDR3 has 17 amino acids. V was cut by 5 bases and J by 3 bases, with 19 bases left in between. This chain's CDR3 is CASSPTNQGWANEKLFF. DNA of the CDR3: TGTGCCAGCAGCCCGACTAACCAGGGGTGGGCTAATGAAAAACTGTTTTTT.

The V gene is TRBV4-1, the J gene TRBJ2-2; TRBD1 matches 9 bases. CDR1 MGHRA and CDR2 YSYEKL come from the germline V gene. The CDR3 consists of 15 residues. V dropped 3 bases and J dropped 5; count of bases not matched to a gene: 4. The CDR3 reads CASSHRDRATGELFF. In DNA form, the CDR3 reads TGCGCCAGCAGCCACCGGGACAGGGCTACCGGGGAGCTGTTTTTT.

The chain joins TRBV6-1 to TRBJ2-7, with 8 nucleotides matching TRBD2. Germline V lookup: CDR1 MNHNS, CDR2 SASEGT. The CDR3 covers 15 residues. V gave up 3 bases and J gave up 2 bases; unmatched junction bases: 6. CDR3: CASSEAIAGTYEQYF. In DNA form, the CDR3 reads TGTGCCAGCAGTGAGGCTATAGCGGGAACCTACGAGCAGTACTTC.

CDR3 sequence reads: CATSREPQPRYNSPLHF. The CDR3, as DNA: TGTGCCACCAGCAGAGAGCCACAGCCGAGATATAATTCACCCCTCCACTTT. The V and J genes are TRBV15 and TRBJ1-6; no reliable D call. The length of the CDR3 is 17 residues. CDR1 and CDR2 from the germline V gene are LNHNV and YYDKDF (reference sequence). Trimming pared 0 bases from V and 4 bases from J, leaving 13 bases between.

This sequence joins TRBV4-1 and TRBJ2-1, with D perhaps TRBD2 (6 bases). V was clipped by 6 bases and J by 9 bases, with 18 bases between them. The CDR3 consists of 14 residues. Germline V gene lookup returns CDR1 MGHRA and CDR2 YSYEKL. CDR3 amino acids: CASSRDGSYGEQFF. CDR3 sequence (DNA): TGCGCCAGCAGTCGGGACGGGAGTTATGGTGAGCAGTTCTTC.

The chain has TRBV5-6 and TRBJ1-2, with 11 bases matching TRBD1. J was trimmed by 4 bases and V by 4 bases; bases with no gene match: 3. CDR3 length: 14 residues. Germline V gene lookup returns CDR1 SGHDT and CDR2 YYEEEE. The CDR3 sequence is CASSRTGGGYGYTF. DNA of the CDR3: TGTGCCAGCAGCCGGACAGGGGGCGGCTATGGCTACACCTTC. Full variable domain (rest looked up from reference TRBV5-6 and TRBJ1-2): DAGVTQSPTHLIKTRGQQVTLRCSPKSGHDTVSWYQQALGQGPQFIFQYYEEEERQRGNFPDRFSGHQFPNYSSELNVNALLLGDSALYLCASSRTGGGYGYTFGSGTRLTVV.

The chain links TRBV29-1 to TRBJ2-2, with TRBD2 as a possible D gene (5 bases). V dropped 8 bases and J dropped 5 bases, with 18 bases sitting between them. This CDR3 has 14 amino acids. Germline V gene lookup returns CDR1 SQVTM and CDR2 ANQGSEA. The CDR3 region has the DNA TGCAGCCTCGTTCCTCCGCGGGTTACCGGGGAGCTGTTTTTT. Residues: CSLVPPRVTGELFF.

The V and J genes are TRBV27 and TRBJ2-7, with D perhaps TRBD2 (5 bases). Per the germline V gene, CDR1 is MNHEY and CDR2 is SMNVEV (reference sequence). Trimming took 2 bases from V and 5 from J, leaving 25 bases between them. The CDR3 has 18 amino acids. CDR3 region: CASSLITPGSGRRHEQYF. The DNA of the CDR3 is TGTGCCAGCAGTTTAATCACCCCGGGGAGTGGGAGAAGACACGAGCAGTACTTC.

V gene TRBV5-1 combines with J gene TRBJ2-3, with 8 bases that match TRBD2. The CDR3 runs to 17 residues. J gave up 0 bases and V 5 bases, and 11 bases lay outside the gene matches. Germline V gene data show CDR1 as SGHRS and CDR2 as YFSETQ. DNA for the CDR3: TGCGCCAGCAGAAATGGCTATAGACTAGCGAGCACAGATACGCAGTATTTT. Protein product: CASRNGYRLASTDTQYF.

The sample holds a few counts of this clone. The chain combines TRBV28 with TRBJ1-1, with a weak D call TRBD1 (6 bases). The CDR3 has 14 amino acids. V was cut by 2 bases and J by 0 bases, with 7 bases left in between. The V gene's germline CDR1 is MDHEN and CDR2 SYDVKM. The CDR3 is CASSLQGMNTEAFF. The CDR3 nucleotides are TGTGCCAGCAGTTTACAGGGGATGAACACTGAAGCTTTCTTT.

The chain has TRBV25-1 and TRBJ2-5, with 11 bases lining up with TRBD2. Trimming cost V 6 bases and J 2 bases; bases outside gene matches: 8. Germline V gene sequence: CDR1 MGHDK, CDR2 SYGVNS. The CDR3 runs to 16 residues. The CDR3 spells CASRAISGGEQETQYF. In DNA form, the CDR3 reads TGTGCCAGCAGGGCTATTAGCGGGGGGGAACAAGAGACCCAGTACTTC.

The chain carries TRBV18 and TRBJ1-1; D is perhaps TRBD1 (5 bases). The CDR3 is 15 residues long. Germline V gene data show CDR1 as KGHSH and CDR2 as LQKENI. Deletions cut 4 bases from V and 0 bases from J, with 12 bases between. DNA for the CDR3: TGTGCCAGCTCACGAAAAGGGGATGTGAACACTGAAGCTTTCTTT. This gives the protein CASSRKGDVNTEAFF.

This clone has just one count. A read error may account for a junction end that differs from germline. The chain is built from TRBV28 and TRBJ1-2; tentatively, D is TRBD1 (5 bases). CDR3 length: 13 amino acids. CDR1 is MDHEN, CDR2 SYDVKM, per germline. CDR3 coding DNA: TGTGCCAGCCTAACAGGTCCGAACTACGGCTACACCTTC. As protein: CASLTGPNYGYTF.

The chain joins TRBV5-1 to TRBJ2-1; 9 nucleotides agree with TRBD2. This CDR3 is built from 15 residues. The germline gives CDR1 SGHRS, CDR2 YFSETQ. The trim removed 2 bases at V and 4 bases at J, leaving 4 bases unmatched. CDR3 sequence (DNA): TGCGCCAGCAGCTTACTAGCGGGCGATTACAATGAGCAGTTCTTC. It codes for CASSLLAGDYNEQFF.

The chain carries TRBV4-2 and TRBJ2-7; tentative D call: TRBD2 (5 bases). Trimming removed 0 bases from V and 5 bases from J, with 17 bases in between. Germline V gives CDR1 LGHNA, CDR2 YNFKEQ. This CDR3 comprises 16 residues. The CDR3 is CASSQESPPRVDEQYF. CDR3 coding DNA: TGTGCCAGCAGCCAAGAGTCCCCTCCGAGGGTTGACGAGCAGTACTTC.

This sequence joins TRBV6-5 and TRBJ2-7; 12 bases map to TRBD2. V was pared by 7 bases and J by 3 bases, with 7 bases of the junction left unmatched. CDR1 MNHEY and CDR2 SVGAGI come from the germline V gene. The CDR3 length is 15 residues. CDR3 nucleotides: TGTGCCAGCAAGCGACTAGCGGGAGTAAGCTACGAGCAGTACTTC. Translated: CASKRLAGVSYEQYF.

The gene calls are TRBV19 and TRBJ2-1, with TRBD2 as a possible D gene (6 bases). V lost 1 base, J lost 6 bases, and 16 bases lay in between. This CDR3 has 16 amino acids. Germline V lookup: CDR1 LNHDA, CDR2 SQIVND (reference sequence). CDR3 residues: CASSIVGGLWANEQFF. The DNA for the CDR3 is TGTGCCAGTAGTATAGTGGGGGGATTATGGGCCAATGAGCAGTTCTTC.

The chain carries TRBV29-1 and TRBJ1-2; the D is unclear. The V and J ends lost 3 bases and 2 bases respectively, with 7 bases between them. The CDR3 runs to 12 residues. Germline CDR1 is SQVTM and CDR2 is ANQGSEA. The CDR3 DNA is TGCAGCGTTGAGATACAGAACTATGGCTACACCTTC. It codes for CSVEIQNYGYTF.

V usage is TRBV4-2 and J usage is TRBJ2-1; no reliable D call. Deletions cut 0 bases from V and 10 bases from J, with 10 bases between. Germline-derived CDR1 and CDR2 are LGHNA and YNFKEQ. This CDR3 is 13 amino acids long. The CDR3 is CASSQERQPEQFF. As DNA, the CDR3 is TGTGCCAGCAGCCAAGAGAGGCAACCGGAGCAGTTCTTC.

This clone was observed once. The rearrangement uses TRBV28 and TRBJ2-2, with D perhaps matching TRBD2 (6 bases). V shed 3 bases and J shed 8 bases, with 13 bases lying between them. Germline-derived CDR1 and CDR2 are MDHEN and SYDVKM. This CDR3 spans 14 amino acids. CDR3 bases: TGTGCCAGCAGTTTTTTTGGAGGGATAGGGGAGCTGTTTTTT. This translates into CASSFFGGIGELFF.

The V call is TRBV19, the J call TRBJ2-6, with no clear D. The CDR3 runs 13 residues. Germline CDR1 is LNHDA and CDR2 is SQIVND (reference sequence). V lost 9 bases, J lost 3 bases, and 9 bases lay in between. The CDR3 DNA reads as TGTGCCAGCCTCCGGGTTGGGGCCAACGTCCTGACTTTC. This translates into CASLRVGANVLTF. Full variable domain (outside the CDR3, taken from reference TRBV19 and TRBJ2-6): DGGITQSPKYLFRKEGQNVTLSCEQNLNHDAMYWYRQDPGQGLRLIYYSQIVNDFQKGDIAEGYSVSREKKESFPLTVTSAQKNPTAFYLCASLRVGANVLTFGAGSRLTVL.